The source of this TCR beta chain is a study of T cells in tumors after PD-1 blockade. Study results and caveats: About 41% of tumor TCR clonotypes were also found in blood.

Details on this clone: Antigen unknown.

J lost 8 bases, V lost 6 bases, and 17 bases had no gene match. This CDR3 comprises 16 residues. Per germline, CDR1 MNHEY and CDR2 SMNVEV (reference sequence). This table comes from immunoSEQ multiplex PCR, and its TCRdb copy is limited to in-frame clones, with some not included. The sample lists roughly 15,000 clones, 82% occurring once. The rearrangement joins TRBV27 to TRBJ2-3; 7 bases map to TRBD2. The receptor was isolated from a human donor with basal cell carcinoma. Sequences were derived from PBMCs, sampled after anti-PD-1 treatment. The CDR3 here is CASREPPGTGGFTQYF. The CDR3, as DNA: TGTGCCAGCAGAGAGCCCCCCGGGACGGGAGGTTTTACGCAGTATTTT.